What follows describes a single TCR beta chain. What it recognizes is unknown. Assay used: immunoSEQ multiplex PCR; TCRdb lists only in-frame clones, some missing. The table includes 30,000 to 40,000 clones, 82% detected once. The data were obtained in a study of vaccination effects on CD4 cells after COVID-19. Across the whole study: CD4+ T cells specific for antigen were expanded with viral peptide pools by the ViraFEST assay before sequencing. Wells each received 2.2 million or so PBMC, cultured with 10 IU/ml IL-2 and around 10 ug/ml peptides.

When less than 11 days of culture had elapsed, CD4+ T cells were isolated. Study outcomes and limitations: Marked clonal contraction of both clone types appeared late after vaccination. Healthy vaccinees showed cross-reactivity with common cold coronaviruses in only 1 of 255 vaccine-induced clones.

The material was CD4+ T cells from PBMCs cultured without peptide, obtained before COVID-19 vaccination. The sequence came from a human donor who received a COVID-19 vaccine.

The CDR3 nucleotides are TGTGCCAGCAGGGGGGAGGGCGGACAGGGCAGTTTAAGAGGCAATCAGCCCCAGCATTTT. Amino acids: CASRGEGGQGSLRGNQPQHF. V usage is TRBV21-1 and J usage is TRBJ1-5; TRBD1 was called by the table and not checked on the DNA. TRBV21-1 is classified as a pseudogene. This CDR3 is built from 20 residues.